Presented here are 5 T cell receptor beta chains from one specimen sequenced in a study of shared clonotypes between healthy human individuals. TCRdb's table, derived via immunoSEQ multiplex PCR, lists solely in-frame clones and lacks some. Here the sample spans more than 400,000 clones, about 72% being singletons. Sample: PBMCs. All receptors derive from a woman in her thirties or forties in good health. Some clones in this sample may be carry-over from other donors' samples.

This clone appeared once. This sequence may be a read error, since a much larger clone differs from it by one base. This chain joins TRBV18 and TRBJ1-1; D call uncertain. Trimming cost V 3 bases and J 0 bases, with 5 bases left between them. Per the germline V gene, CDR1 is KGHSH and CDR2 is LQKENI. The CDR3 extends over 13 amino acids. The CDR3 region has the DNA TGTGCCAGCTCACCGACGGTGAACACTGAAGCTTTCTTT. Residues: CASSPTVNTEAFF. The full variable domain, rest sourced from reference TRBV18 and TRBJ1-1, is NAGVMQNPRHLVRRRGQEARLRCSPMKGHSHVYWYRQLPEEGLKFMVYLQKENIIDESGMPKERFSAEFPKEGPSILRIQQVVRGDSAAYFCASSPTVNTEAFFGQGTRLTVV.

In this sample, this clone turned up once. The chain is built from TRBV5-4 and TRBJ2-3, with 12 bases that match TRBD2. The V segment lost 1 base and the J segment 4 bases; nucleotides outside the gene matches: 4. Germline CDR1 is SGHNT and CDR2 is YYREEE (reference sequence). The CDR3 has 16 amino acids. Here the CDR3 reads CASSLRLAGVADTQYF. CDR3 coding DNA: TGTGCCAGCAGCTTGCGACTAGCGGGAGTTGCAGATACGCAGTATTTT.

The gene calls are TRBV5-1 and TRBJ1-1; 9 bases are shared with TRBD1. The germline CDR1 and CDR2 sequences are SGHRS and YFSETQ. V trimming: 5 bases; J trimming: 4 bases; junction bases outside the gene matches: 6. The CDR3 has 14 residues. This CDR3 is CASSTNRGPTEAFF. CDR3 bases: TGCGCCAGCAGTACGAACAGGGGGCCCACTGAAGCTTTCTTT.

CDR3 in DNA: TGTGCCAGCTCACCTCCTTCCCGGACTAGCGGGAGGTACGAGCAGTACTTC. Translated: CASSPPSRTSGRYEQYF. V gene TRBV18 combines with J gene TRBJ2-7; 14 bases agree with TRBD2. There are 17 residues in the CDR3. V trimming: 3 bases; J trimming: 4 bases; junction bases outside the gene matches: 8. CDR1 is KGHSH, CDR2 LQKENI, per germline.

The chain uses TRBV29-1 and TRBJ2-1, with TRBD2 matching 12 bases. Germline assignment: CDR1 SQVTM and CDR2 ANQGSEA. The V and J ends lost 8 bases and 1 base, in that order; junction bases with no gene match: 9. This CDR3 region has 16 residues. CDR3 sequence reads: CSIGLAGSPSYNEQFF. The CDR3 DNA sequence: TGCAGCATTGGACTAGCGGGATCCCCTTCCTACAATGAGCAGTTCTTC.